The rows below give T cell receptor beta chains drawn from one sample of a study of blood T cells in healthy people across ages. TCRdb re-called the 5' RACE reads with MiXCR, one entry per CDR3 protein. The sample lists about 730,000 distinct CDR3 sequences; roughly 44% were seen once. Source material: blood. These receptors were collected from an older woman in good health. Both conserved end residues are part of each CDR3. A D gene is named only where the DNA matches it firmly. Not every row has a clone size; where given, it reads once, few, many or a size class.

TRBJ2-1	TRBV30	-	-	CAWSVAAPQFF	TGTGCCTGGAGTGTAGCGGCGCCGCAGTTCTTC
TRBJ2-1	TRBV20-1	TRBD2	-	CSASDASGRNEQFF	TGCAGTGCCTCGGATGCTAGCGGGAGAAATGAGCAGTTCTTC
TRBJ2-1	TRBV18	-	-	CASSSVWGEDGEQFF	TGTGCCAGCTCCTCTGTCTGGGGGGAGGATGGTGAGCAGTTCTTC
TRBJ2-5	TRBV28	TRBD2	-	CASRWGLAGVETQYF	TGTGCCAGCAGGTGGGGACTAGCGGGAGTGGAGACCCAGTACTTC
TRBJ2-7	TRBV29-1	-	-	CIVGSETYEQYF	TGCATCGTTGGGAGTGAAACCTACGAGCAGTACTTC
TRBJ2-1	TRBV28	-	once	CASSPGALRSSSYNEQFF	TGTGCCAGCAGCCCGGGGGCACTCAGATCGAGCTCCTACAATGAGCAGTTCTTC
TRBJ2-7	TRBV4-3	-	many	CASSQAVSGTYEQYF	TGCGCCAGCAGCCAAGCTGTTAGCGGTACCTACGAGCAGTACTTC
TRBJ2-7	TRBV7-8	TRBD1	-	CASSFKEGQGYEQYF	TGTGCCAGCAGTTTTAAAGAGGGACAGGGTTACGAGCAGTACTTC
TRBJ2-1	TRBV6-2/TRBV6-3	TRBD1	once	CASSYSTAPQGSIKSSYNEQFF	TGTGCCAGCAGTTACTCAACAGCTCCACAGGGGTCAATTAAAAGCTCCTACAATGAGCAGTTCTTC
TRBJ2-5	TRBV6-5	-	few	CASSPFTGQLPETQYF	TGTGCCAGCAGCCCCTTCACTGGACAGCTACCGGAGACCCAGTACTTC
TRBJ2-5	TRBV7-2	TRBD2	-	CASSFGGGRTQYF	TGTGCCAGCAGCTTCGGGGGGGGAAGGACCCAGTACTTC
TRBJ2-5	TRBV29-1	TRBD2	many	CSVARGSLETQYF	TGCAGCGTTGCGCGCGGGAGTTTAGAGACCCAGTACTTC
TRBJ2-1	TRBV20-1	TRBD2	few	CSARDKASGGIDEQFF	TGCAGTGCTAGAGATAAGGCTAGCGGGGGGATCGATGAGCAGTTCTTC
TRBJ2-1	TRBV15	TRBD2	-	CATSRDSGGNEQFF	TGTGCCACCAGCAGAGACTCCGGGGGGAATGAGCAGTTCTTC
TRBJ2-7	TRBV11-1	TRBD2	-	CASSLEGASSGTYEQYF	TGTGCCAGCAGCTTAGAAGGGGCCTCTAGCGGGACTTACGAGCAGTACTTC
TRBJ2-3	TRBV29-1	-	many	CSVDGGSGTDTQYF	TGCAGCGTTGACGGCGGATCCGGCACAGATACGCAGTATTTT
TRBJ1-1	TRBV12-3/TRBV12-4	-	-	CASSLYGGNSNTEAFF	TGTGCCAGCAGTTTATACGGGGGCAACTCGAACACTGAAGCTTTCTTT
TRBJ2-7	TRBV7-2	-	few	CASSLVDISSYEQYF	TGTGCCAGCAGCTTGGTGGACATAAGCTCCTACGAGCAGTACTTC
TRBJ2-7	TRBV4-3	TRBD1	many	CASSQRTGTGSYEQYF	TGCGCCAGCAGCCAAAGAACCGGGACAGGGTCCTACGAGCAGTACTTC
TRBJ2-7	TRBV6-5	-	-	CASSSPGASYEQYF	TGTGCCAGCAGCTCCCCCGGAGCCTCCTACGAGCAGTACTTC
TRBJ2-1	TRBV20-1	TRBD2	-	CSVVEGGGRQFF	TGCAGTGTTGTAGAAGGCGGGGGTAGGCAGTTCTTC
TRBJ2-1	TRBV5-1	-	-	CASSFAGIDNEQFF	TGCGCCAGCAGCTTTGCGGGAATCGACAATGAGCAGTTCTTC
TRBJ1-2	TRBV30	TRBD1	-	CAWLTGGASDGYTF	TGTGCCTGGCTCACAGGGGGCGCAAGCGATGGCTACACCTTC
TRBJ1-2	TRBV4-2	TRBD1	many	CASSQGGQEGYGYTF	TGTGCCAGCAGCCAAGGGGGACAGGAAGGCTATGGCTACACCTTC
TRBJ1-1	TRBV4-2	-	few	CASSQELDLPEAFF	TGTGCCAGCAGCCAGGAATTGGACCTACCTGAGGCTTTCTTT
TRBJ2-1	TRBV21-1	-	few	CASSKDPETGLAGGGEQFF	TGTGCCAGCAGCAAAGATCCCGAGACCGGACTAGCGGGAGGAGGGGAGCAGTTCTTC
TRBJ1-2	TRBV2	TRBD1	-	CATYPDRVAWGYTF	TGTGCCACCTACCCTGACAGGGTAGCTTGGGGCTACACCTTC
TRBJ1-1	TRBV6-1	-	-	CASSVDSLVDTEAFF	TGTGCCAGCAGTGTAGACAGTTTAGTTGACACTGAAGCTTTCTTT
TRBJ2-7	TRBV27	TRBD1	once	CASSSRQGYHEQYF	TGTGCCAGCAGTTCGCGACAGGGGTACCACGAGCAGTACTTC
TRBJ2-3	TRBV4-3	-	-	CASSQAGATDTQYF	TGCGCCAGCAGCCAGGCGGGGGCAACAGATACGCAGTATTTT
TRBJ1-2	TRBV24-1	TRBD1	-	CATSGTPGLQGTNYGYTF	TGTGCCACCAGTGGGACCCCCGGGTTACAGGGGACTAACTATGGCTACACCTTC
TRBJ2-1	TRBV29-1	-	many	CSVEPYLDEQFF	TGCAGCGTCGAGCCATATTTGGATGAGCAGTTCTTC
TRBJ1-5	TRBV20-1	-	-	CSARIGPQPQHF	TGCAGTGCTAGAATAGGTCCCCAGCCCCAGCATTTT
TRBJ2-3	TRBV7-2	TRBD1	few	CASSTGDRALGWYF	TGTGCCAGCAGCACCGGGGACAGGGCGCTTGGGTGGTATTTT
TRBJ1-4	TRBV7-2	TRBD1	-	CASSPRTGANEELFF	TGTGCCAGCAGCCCCCGGACAGGGGCTAATGAAGAACTGTTTTTT
TRBJ1-1	TRBV10-3	TRBD1	few	CAIRAASGTENTEAFF	TGTGCCATCAGGGCCGCATCCGGGACAGAGAACACTGAAGCTTTCTTT
TRBJ2-7	TRBV20-1	TRBD2	few	CSAQTSSYEQYF	TGCAGTGCTCAGACTAGCAGCTACGAGCAGTACTTC
TRBJ2-5	TRBV10-3	TRBD2	many	CAISSGAEGTQYF	TGTGCCATCAGTAGCGGGGCGGAAGGGACCCAGTACTTC
TRBJ2-7	TRBV4-2	-	many	CASSQVATVHEQYF	TGTGCCAGCAGCCAAGTAGCGACAGTCCACGAGCAGTACTTC
TRBJ2-3	TRBV3-1	-	few	CASSQDTAAGDTQYF	TGTGCCAGCAGCCAAGATACCGCAGCGGGAGATACGCAGTATTTT
TRBJ2-6	TRBV3-1	-	-	CASSPISGANVLTF	TGTGCCAGCAGCCCTATCTCTGGGGCCAACGTCCTGACTTTC
TRBJ2-1	TRBV6-1	-	few	CASSEGQPKSYNEQFF	TGTGCCAGCAGTGAAGGTCAGCCCAAATCCTACAATGAGCAGTTCTTC
TRBJ1-5	TRBV5-6	-	-	CASTLPRGDSNQPQHF	TGTGCCAGCACCCTCCCGCGGGGGGATAGCAATCAGCCCCAGCATTTT
TRBJ1-5	TRBV12-3/TRBV12-4	-	-	CASSEYQAYSNQPQHF	TGTGCCAGCAGTGAATACCAGGCATATAGCAATCAGCCCCAGCATTTT
TRBJ2-7	TRBV7-9	-	-	CASSLATGRHSDEQYF	TGTGCCAGCAGCTTAGCGACAGGGAGGCATTCGGACGAGCAGTACTTC
TRBJ2-4	TRBV28	TRBD2	-	CASRDLAGGKNIQYF	TGTGCCAGCAGAGACTTAGCGGGGGGGAAAAACATTCAGTACTTC
TRBJ2-6	TRBV6-6	TRBD1	-	CASEKTGGASGANALTF	TGTGCCAGCGAGAAGACAGGGGGCGCGTCTGGGGCCAACGCCCTGACTTTC
TRBJ1-6	TRBV3-1	TRBD1	-	CASSQLRTGESPLHF	TGTGCCAGCAGCCAGCTGAGGACAGGGGAATCACCCCTCCACTTT
TRBJ2-3	TRBV24-1	TRBD2	-	CATSDTLAGGSKNTQYF	TGTGCCACCAGTGATACTTTAGCGGGCGGATCGAAGAATACGCAGTATTTT
TRBJ1-1	TRBV7-9	TRBD1	few	CASSLGQGVNTEAFF	TGTGCCAGCAGCTTAGGGCAGGGGGTGAACACTGAAGCTTTCTTT
TRBJ2-7	TRBV5-6	-	-	CASSLAQGLYEQYF	TGTGCCAGCAGCTTGGCGCAGGGACTCTACGAGCAGTACTTC
TRBJ2-3	TRBV6-1	-	once	CASRMGYDTQYF	TGTGCCAGCAGGATGGGGTATGATACGCAGTATTTT
TRBJ2-5	TRBV6-2/TRBV6-3	-	few	CASKNPQETQYF	TGTGCCAGCAAAAATCCTCAAGAGACCCAGTACTTC
TRBJ2-1	TRBV12-3/TRBV12-4	-	-	CASSLGRQGIGNEQFF	TGTGCCAGCAGTTTAGGTCGTCAGGGGATAGGCAATGAGCAGTTCTTC
TRBJ2-3	TRBV7-8	TRBD2	-	CASSFKGLVAGDTQYF	TGTGCCAGCAGCTTCAAGGGCCTGGTAGCGGGAGATACGCAGTATTTT